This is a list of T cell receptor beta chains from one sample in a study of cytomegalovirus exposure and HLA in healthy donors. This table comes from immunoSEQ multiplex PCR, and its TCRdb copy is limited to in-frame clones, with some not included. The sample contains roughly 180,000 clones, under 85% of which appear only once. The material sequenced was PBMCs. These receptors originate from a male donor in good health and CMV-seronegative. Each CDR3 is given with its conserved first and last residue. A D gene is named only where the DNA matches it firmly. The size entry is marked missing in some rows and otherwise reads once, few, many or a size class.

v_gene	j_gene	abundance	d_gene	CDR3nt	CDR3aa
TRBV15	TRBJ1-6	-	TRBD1	TGTGCCACCAGCGGGAATGAGGGACAGCATAGCTCCTATAATTCACCCCTCCACTTT	CATSGNEGQHSSYNSPLHF
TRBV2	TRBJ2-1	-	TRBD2	TGTGCCAGCCGGGGTGAGGCTAGCGGGAGAACCGGTGAGCAGTTCTTC	CASRGEASGRTGEQFF
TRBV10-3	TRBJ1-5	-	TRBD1	TGTGCCATCAGTGTCGGGACAGGGGCCTTCGGAAGCAATCAGCCCCAGCATTTT	CAISVGTGAFGSNQPQHF
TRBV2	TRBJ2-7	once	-	TGTGCCAGCAGTGAAAGAGCGGCTAGTACCTACGAGCAGTACTTC	CASSERAASTYEQYF
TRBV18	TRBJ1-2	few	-	TGTGCCAGCTCACCGTCTGGCAATGGCTACACCTTC	CASSPSGNGYTF
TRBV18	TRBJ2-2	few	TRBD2	TGTGCCAGCTCACCAGTCCCCAGCGGGAGCCCCACCGGGGAGCTGTTTTTT	CASSPVPSGSPTGELFF
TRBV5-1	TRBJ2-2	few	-	TGCGCCAGCAGCCTTACGGGACAGAACACCGGGGAGCTGTTTTTT	CASSLTGQNTGELFF
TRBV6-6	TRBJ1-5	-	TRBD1	TGTGCCAGCGGCCGAAGACAGGGGATAAATCAGCCCCAGCATTTT	CASGRRQGINQPQHF
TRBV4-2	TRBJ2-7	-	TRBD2	TGTGCCAGCAGGGGGGAGGGGAGTAAACCCGAGCAGTACTTC	CASRGEGSKPEQYF
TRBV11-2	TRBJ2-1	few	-	TGTGCCAGCAGCTTAGTCAGCGGGTACAATGAGCAGTTCTTC	CASSLVSGYNEQFF
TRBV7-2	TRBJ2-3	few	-	TGTGCCAGCAGCTCGACCCGGGCAGATACGCAGTATTTT	CASSSTRADTQYF
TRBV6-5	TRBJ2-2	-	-	TGTGCCAGCCTCCCGGGGGGCCTCACCGGGGAGCTGTTTTTT	CASLPGGLTGELFF
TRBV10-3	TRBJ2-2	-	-	TGTGCCATCAGCTCCGCGAACACCGGGGAGCTGTTTTTT	CAISSANTGELFF
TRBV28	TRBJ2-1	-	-	TGTGCCAGCACCTTCATGAGTGAGTCCTACAATGAGCAGTTCTTC	CASTFMSESYNEQFF
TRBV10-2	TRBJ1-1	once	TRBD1	TGCGCCAGCAGTGCGGACAGGGAGCGAAGGGAAATCAGCACTGAAGCTTTCTTT	CASSADRERREISTEAFF
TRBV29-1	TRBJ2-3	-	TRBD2	TGCAGCGTTGTCAACTCTAGCGGGACCTGGATAGATACGCAGTATTTT	CSVVNSSGTWIDTQYF
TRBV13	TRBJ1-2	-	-	TGCGCCAGCAGCTTAGCAGGGTATGGCTACACCTTC	CASSLAGYGYTF
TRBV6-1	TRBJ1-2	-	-	TGTGCCAGCAGTGAGTCCCAGCTGGAGCACTATGGCTACACCTTC	CASSESQLEHYGYTF
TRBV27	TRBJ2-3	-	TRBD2	TGTGCCAGCAGCCGAACTCCGGGACTAGCGGGAGTAGATACGCAGTATTTT	CASSRTPGLAGVDTQYF
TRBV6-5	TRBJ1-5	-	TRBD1	TGTGCCAGCAGCCCCGGGACAGGCATGAATCAGCCCCAGCATTTT	CASSPGTGMNQPQHF
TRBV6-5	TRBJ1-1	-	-	TGTGCCAGCAGTTACTCTACATTGAACACTGAAGCTTTCTTT	CASSYSTLNTEAFF
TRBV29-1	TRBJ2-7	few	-	TGCAGCGTTGGAGTACTACAGGGCGAAGAGCAGTACTTC	CSVGVLQGEEQYF
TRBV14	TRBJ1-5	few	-	TGTGCCAGCAGCCAAGCAGGGTTCCGTCAGCCCCAGCATTTT	CASSQAGFRQPQHF
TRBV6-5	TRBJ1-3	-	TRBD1	TGTGCCAGCAGTTACTCCGGGACAGGCTCTGGAAACACCATATATTTT	CASSYSGTGSGNTIYF